The 5 T cell receptor beta chains presented below share a single source sample, sequenced in a study of blood T cell repertoires in COVID-19 (dated by TCRdb to 2018 to 2021). Receptor amplification or capture employed the immunoSEQ multiplex PCR assay. What TCRdb holds here is the immuneACCESS table cut down to in-frame rearrangements. Part of the clones is not present; checked against another copy, under half of the missing clones reflect an unresolved V gene, and the others are unexplained. Present in this sample are 280,000 or so clones, approximately 86% of which were seen just once. The ten largest clones add up to 9.4% of the sample. The sample consisted of peripheral blood. These receptors were collected from a man between 18 and 29 years old with active or convalescent COVID-19.

This chain joins TRBV6-2 or TRBV6-3 and TRBJ1-2; tentatively, D is TRBD1 (5 bases). V dropped 6 bases and J dropped 4 bases, with 15 bases sitting between them. Per the germline V gene, CDR1 is MNHEY and CDR2 is SVGEGT. The CDR3 consists of 14 residues. This chain's CDR3 is CASSSQGSFYGYTF. In DNA, the CDR3 is TGTGCCAGCAGCTCCCAGGGAAGCTTCTATGGCTACACCTTC.

The chain is built from TRBV2 and TRBJ2-7, with D perhaps TRBD2 (6 bases). V was clipped by 6 bases and J by 1 base, with 10 bases between them. Germline V gene lookup returns CDR1 SNHLY and CDR2 FYNNEI. The CDR3 sequence is 13 residues long. The CDR3 sequence is CASSHGTSYEQYF. CDR3 coding DNA: TGTGCCAGCAGCCACGGGACTTCCTACGAGCAGTACTTC.

The chain is built from TRBV6-1 and TRBJ1-1; D is possibly TRBD1 (5 bases). Trimming stripped 3 bases from V and 4 bases from J, with 12 bases between. The CDR3 totals 14 residues. Germline V lookup: CDR1 MNHNS, CDR2 SASEGT. CDR3 DNA sequence: TGTGCCAGCAGTGAGTTAGGCGGGGGCACTGAAGCTTTCTTT. It specifies CASSELGGGTEAFF.

This clone was seen only a few times. The CDR3 protein is CASSLQGKNTEAFF. The CDR3 coding sequence is TGTGCCAGCAGCCTACAGGGGAAGAACACTGAAGCTTTCTTT. V usage is TRBV28 and J usage is TRBJ1-1; TRBD1 agrees at 7 bases. The CDR3 runs 14 residues. In germline, CDR1 is MDHEN, CDR2 SYDVKM. Germline trimming cut 6 bases from V and 1 base from J; bases unmatched to any gene: 5.

This clone was seen more than once but under ten times. This sequence joins TRBV2 and TRBJ1-1, with 7 bases identical to TRBD1. The CDR3 sequence is 15 residues long. The V gene end was trimmed by 7 bases and the J gene end by 1 base; junction bases not matched to a gene: 9. Looked up from germline, CDR1 is SNHLY and CDR2 is FYNNEI. The CDR3 reads CASKRTGTQNTEAFF. In DNA, the CDR3 is TGTGCCAGCAAACGGACAGGCACACAGAACACTGAAGCTTTCTTT.